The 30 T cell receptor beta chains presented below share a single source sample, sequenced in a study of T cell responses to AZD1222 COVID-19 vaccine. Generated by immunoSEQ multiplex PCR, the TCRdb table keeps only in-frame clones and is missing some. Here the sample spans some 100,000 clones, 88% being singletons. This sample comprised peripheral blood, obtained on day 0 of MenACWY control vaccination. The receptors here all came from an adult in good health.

CDR3 region: CASSTPGQNLNYGYTF. For the CDR3, the DNA is TGTGCCAGTAGCACCCCGGGACAAAACTTAAACTATGGCTACACCTTC. V gene TRBV19 combines with J gene TRBJ1-2; D perhaps matches TRBD1 (6 bases). V was trimmed by 6 bases and J by 2 bases, leaving 19 bases between them. Germline CDR1 reads LNHDA; CDR2 reads SQIVND (reference sequence). CDR3 size: 16 residues.

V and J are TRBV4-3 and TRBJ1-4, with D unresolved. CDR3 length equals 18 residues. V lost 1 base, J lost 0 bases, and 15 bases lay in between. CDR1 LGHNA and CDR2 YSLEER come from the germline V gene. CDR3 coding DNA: TGCGCCAGCAGCCAAGGTCGGACGTCGGTTACAACTAATGAAAAACTGTTTTTT. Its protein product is CASSQGRTSVTTNEKLFF.

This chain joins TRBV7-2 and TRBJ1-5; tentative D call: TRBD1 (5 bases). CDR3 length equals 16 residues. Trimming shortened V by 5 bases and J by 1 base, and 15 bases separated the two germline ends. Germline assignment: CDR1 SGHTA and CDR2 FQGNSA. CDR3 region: CASSPTGGPSNQPQHF. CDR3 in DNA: TGTGCCAGCAGCCCCACCGGGGGACCGAGCAATCAGCCCCAGCATTTT.

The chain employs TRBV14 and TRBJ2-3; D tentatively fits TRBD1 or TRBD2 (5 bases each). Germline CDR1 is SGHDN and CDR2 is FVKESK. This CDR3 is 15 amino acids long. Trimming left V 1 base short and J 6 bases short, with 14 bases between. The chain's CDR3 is CASSQVGMGEDTQYF. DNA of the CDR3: TGTGCCAGCAGCCAAGTAGGAATGGGGGAGGATACGCAGTATTTT.

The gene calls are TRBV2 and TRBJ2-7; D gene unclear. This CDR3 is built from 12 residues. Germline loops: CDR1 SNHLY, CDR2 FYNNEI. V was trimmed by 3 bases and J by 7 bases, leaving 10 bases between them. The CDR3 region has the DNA TGTGCCAGCAGTGACCAGCTGGGGGAGCAGTACTTC. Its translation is CASSDQLGEQYF.

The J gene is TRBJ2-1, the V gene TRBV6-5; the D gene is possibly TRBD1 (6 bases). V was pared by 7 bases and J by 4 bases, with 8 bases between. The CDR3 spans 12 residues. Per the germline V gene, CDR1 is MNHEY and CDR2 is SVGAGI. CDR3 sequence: CASNGQYNEQFF. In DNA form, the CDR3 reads TGTGCCAGCAATGGACAGTACAATGAGCAGTTCTTC.

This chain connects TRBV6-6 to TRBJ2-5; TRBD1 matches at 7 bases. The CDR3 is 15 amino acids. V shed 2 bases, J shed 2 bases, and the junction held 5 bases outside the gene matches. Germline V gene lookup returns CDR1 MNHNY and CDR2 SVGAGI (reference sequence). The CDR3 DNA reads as TGTGCCAGCAGTTACGTGACAGGGCGTCAAGAGACCCAGTACTTC. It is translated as CASSYVTGRQETQYF.

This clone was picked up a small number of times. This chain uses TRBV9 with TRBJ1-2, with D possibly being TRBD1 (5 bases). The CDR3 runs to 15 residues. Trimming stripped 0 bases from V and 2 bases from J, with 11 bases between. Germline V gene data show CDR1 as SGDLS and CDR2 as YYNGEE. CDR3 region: CASSVATGDNYGYTF. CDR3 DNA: TGTGCCAGCAGCGTAGCTACTGGGGACAACTATGGCTACACCTTC.

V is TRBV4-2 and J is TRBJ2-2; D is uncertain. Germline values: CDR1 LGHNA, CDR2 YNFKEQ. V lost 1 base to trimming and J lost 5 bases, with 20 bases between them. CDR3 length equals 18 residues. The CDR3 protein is CASSQVPVTSTLTGELFF. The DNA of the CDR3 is TGTGCCAGCAGCCAAGTTCCAGTGACCTCAACTCTGACCGGGGAGCTGTTTTTT.

In DNA, the CDR3 is TGTGCCAGCAGCCCCGGACAGGGCTATGGCTACACCTTC. Protein product: CASSPGQGYGYTF. The gene calls are TRBV3-1 (or the pseudogene TRBV3-2) and TRBJ1-2; 8 nucleotides line up with TRBD1. The CDR3 covers 13 residues. From germline, CDR1 is LGHDT and CDR2 YNNKEL (reference sequence). V gave up 4 bases and J gave up 4 bases; unmatched junction bases: 2.

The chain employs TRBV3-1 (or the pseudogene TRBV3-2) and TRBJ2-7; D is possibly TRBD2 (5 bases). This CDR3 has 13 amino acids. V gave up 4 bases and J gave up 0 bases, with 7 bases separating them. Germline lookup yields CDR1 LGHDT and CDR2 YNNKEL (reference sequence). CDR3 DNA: TGTGCCAGCAGCCCGGGGAGCTCCTACGAGCAGTACTTC. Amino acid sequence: CASSPGSSYEQYF.

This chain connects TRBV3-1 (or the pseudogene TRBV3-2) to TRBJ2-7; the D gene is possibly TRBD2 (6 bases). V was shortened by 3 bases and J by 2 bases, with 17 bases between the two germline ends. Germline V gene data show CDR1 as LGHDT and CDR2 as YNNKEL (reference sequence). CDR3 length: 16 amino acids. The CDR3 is CASSHPVGTGTYEQYF. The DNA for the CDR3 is TGTGCCAGCAGCCACCCGGTCGGGACTGGAACCTACGAGCAGTACTTC.

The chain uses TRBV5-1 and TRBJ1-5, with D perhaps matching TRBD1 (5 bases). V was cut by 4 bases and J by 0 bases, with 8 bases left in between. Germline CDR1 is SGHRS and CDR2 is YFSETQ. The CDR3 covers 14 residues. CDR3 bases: TGCGCCAGCAGCCCAGGGTATAGCAATCAGCCCCAGCATTTT. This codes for CASSPGYSNQPQHF.

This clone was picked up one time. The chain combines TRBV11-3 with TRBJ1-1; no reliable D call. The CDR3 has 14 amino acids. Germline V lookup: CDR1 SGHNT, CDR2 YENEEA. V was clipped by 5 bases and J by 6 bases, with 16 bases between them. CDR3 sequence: CASSAGAGNAEAFF. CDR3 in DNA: TGTGCCAGCAGCGCCGGAGCGGGTAACGCTGAAGCTTTCTTT.

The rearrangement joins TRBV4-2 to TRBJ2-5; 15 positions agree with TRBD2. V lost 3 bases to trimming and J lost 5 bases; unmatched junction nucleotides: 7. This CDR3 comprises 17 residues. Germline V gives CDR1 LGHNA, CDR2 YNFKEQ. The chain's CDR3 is CASSQDGLAGGRETQYF. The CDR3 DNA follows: TGTGCCAGCAGCCAGGACGGACTAGCGGGGGGGAGGGAGACCCAGTACTTC.

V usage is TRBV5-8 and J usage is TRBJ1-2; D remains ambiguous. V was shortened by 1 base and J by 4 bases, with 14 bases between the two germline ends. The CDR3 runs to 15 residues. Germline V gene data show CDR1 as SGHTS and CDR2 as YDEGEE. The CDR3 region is CASSLNPGFGYGYTF. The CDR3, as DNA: TGTGCCAGCAGCTTGAACCCGGGGTTCGGCTATGGCTACACCTTC.

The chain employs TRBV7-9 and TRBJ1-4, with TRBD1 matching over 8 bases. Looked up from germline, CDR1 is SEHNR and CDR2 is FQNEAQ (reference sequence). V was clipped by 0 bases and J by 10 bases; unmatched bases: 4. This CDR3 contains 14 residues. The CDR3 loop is CASSLAGQGGKLFF. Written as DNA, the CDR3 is TGTGCCAGCAGCTTAGCTGGACAGGGAGGAAAACTGTTTTTT.

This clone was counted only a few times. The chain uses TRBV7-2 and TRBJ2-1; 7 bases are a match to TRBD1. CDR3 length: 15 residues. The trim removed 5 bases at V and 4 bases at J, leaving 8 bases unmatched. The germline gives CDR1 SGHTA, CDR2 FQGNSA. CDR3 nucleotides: TGTGCCAGCAGCCCCCCAGGGGGACGGTACAATGAGCAGTTCTTC. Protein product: CASSPPGGRYNEQFF.

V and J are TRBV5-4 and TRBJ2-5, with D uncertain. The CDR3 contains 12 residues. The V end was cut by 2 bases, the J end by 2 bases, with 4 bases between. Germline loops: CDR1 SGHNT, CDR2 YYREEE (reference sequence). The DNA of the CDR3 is TGTGCCAGCAGCTTCGAACAAGAGACCCAGTACTTC. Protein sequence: CASSFEQETQYF.

As DNA, the CDR3 is TGCGCCAGCAGCCAAGCCCCACTTGCGGGGGGGCCTAGTAGCACAGATACGCAGTATTTT. Translating gives CASSQAPLAGGPSSTDTQYF. The rearrangement uses TRBV4-3 and TRBJ2-3; 9 bases are a match to TRBD2. Germline V gene data show CDR1 as LGHNA and CDR2 as YSLEER. The CDR3 loop spans 20 amino acids. Losses at the gene ends were 1 base for V and 0 bases for J; bases not matched to a gene: 14.

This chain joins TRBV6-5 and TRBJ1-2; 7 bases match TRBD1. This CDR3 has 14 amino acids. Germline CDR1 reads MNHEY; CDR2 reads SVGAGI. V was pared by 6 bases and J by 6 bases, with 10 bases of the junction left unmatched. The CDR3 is CASRPQGVNDGYTF. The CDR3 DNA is TGTGCCAGCAGGCCTCAGGGGGTAAATGATGGCTACACCTTC.

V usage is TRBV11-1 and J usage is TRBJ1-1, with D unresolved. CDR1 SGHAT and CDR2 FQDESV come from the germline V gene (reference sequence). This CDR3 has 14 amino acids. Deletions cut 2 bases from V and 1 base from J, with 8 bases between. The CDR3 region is CASSLSIGNTEAFF. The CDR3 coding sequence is TGTGCCAGCAGCTTATCTATCGGGAACACTGAAGCTTTCTTT. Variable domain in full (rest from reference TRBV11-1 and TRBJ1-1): EAEVAQSPRYKITEKSQAVAFWCDPISGHATLYWYRQILGQGPELLVQFQDESVVDDSQLPKDRFSAERLKGVDSTLKIQPAELGDSAMYLCASSLSIGNTEAFFGQGTRLTVV.

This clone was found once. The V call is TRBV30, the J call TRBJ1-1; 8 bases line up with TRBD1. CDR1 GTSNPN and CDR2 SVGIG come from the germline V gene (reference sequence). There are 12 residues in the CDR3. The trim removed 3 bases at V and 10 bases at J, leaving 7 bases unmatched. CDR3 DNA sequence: TGTGCCTGGAGGGCCAGGGGGCGGGGAGCTTTCTTT. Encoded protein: CAWRARGRGAFF.

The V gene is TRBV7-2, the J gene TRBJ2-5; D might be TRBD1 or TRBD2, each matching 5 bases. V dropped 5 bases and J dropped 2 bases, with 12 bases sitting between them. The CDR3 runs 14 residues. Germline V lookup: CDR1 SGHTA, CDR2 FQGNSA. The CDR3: CASSKQGRQETQYF. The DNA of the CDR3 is TGTGCCAGCAGCAAGCAGGGACGGCAAGAGACCCAGTACTTC.

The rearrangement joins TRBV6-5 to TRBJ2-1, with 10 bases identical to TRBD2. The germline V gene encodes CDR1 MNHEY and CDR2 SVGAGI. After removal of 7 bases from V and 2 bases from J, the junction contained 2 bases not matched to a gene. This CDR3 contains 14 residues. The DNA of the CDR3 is TGTGCCAGCAATAGCGGGGGGCCCTACAATGAGCAGTTCTTC. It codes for CASNSGGPYNEQFF.

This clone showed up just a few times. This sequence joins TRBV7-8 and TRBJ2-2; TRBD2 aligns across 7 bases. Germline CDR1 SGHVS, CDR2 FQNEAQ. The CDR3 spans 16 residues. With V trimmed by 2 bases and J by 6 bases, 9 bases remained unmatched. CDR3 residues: CASSLLEQAGAGELFF. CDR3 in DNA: TGTGCCAGCAGCTTACTTGAACAGGCGGGGGCCGGGGAGCTGTTTTTT. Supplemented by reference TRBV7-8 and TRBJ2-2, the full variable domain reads GAGVSQSPRYKVAKRGQDVALRCDPISGHVSLFWYQQALGQGPEFLTYFQNEAQLDKSGLPSDRFFAERPEGSVSTLKIQRTQQEDSAVYLCASSLLEQAGAGELFFGEGSRLTVL.

The CDR3 reads CATQTGNEHQPQHF. CDR3 bases: TGTGCCACGCAAACAGGGAATGAGCATCAGCCCCAGCATTTT. The chain recombines TRBV24-1 with TRBJ1-5; D is perhaps TRBD1 (6 bases). Trimming took 10 bases from V and 5 from J, leaving 17 bases between them. Germline CDR1 reads KGHDR; CDR2 reads SFDVKD. This CDR3 spans 14 amino acids.

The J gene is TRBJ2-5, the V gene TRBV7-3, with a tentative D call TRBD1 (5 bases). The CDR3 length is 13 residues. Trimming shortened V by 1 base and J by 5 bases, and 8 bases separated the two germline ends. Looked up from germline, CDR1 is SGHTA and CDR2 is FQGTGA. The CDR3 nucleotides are TGTGCCAGCAGCTTAAGCAGGGATGAGACCCAGTACTTC. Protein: CASSLSRDETQYF.

The CDR3 sequence: CAWIGTIRYTEAFF. As DNA, the CDR3 is TGTGCCTGGATAGGGACCATACGGTACACTGAAGCTTTCTTT. The chain joins TRBV30 to TRBJ1-1; D is possibly TRBD1 (5 bases). The ends were cut back, 4 bases at V and 3 bases at J, with 15 bases in the middle. Germline CDR1 and CDR2: GTSNPN and SVGIG (reference sequence). The CDR3 has 14 residues.

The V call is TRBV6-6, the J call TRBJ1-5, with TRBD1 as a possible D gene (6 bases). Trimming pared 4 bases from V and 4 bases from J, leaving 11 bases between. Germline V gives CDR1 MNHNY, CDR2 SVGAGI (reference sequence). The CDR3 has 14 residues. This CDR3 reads CASSWVQGNQPQHF. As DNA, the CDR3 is TGTGCCAGCAGTTGGGTACAGGGAAATCAGCCCCAGCATTTT.